These 14 T cell receptor beta chains were all obtained from the same sample, sequenced in a study of memory CD4+ T cells and cytomegalovirus serostatus. This table comes from immunoSEQ multiplex PCR, and its TCRdb copy is limited to in-frame clones, with some not included. The top ten clones hold around 0.5% of a sample with about 58,000 clones, approximately 86% of them seen once. Single viable CD3+CD4+CD8-CD45RO+ cells were sorted as the memory CD4+ T cells. Sequencing was carried out using memory CD4+ T cells from blood. All receptors come from an adult in good health and CMV-seronegative. Some clones in this sample may be carry-over from other donors' samples.

V gene TRBV5-1 combines with J gene TRBJ2-1, with D perhaps assigned TRBD1 or TRBD2 (5 bases each). Trimming removed 6 bases at V and 0 bases at J, with 16 bases between. Germline CDR1 and CDR2: SGHRS and YFSETQ. CDR3 length equals 16 residues. DNA for the CDR3: TGCGCCAGCACCGAGGGGTCCTACAGCTCCTACAATGAGCAGTTCTTC. It specifies CASTEGSYSSYNEQFF.

V is TRBV7-8 and J is TRBJ2-1; TRBD2 aligns across 7 bases. Germline V gene data show CDR1 as SGHVS and CDR2 as FQNEAQ. CDR3 length: 16 amino acids. Trimming removed 1 base from V and 9 bases from J; junction bases left unmatched: 12. CDR3: CASSLEGGSFIGEQFF. Here the CDR3 DNA reads TGTGCCAGCAGCTTAGAAGGCGGGAGCTTTATCGGTGAGCAGTTCTTC.

A single count supports this clone. This sequence joins TRBV10-3 and TRBJ2-5, with unresolved D. The germline V and J ends were trimmed by 3 bases and 2 bases, with 4 bases remaining between them. The CDR3 is made up of 12 amino acids. Germline CDR1 reads ENHRY; CDR2 reads SYGVKD. The CDR3 sequence is CAISDRQETQYF. DNA of the CDR3: TGTGCCATCAGTGACAGGCAAGAGACCCAGTACTTC.

The chain has TRBV9 and TRBJ2-5; 7 bases match TRBD1. Germline V gives CDR1 SGDLS, CDR2 YYNGEE. The CDR3 is made up of 13 amino acids. V trimming: 4 bases; J trimming: 3 bases; junction bases outside the gene matches: 3. CDR3: CASSTGTEETQYF. DNA of the CDR3: TGTGCCAGCAGCACCGGGACAGAAGAGACCCAGTACTTC.

The chain combines TRBV7-2 with TRBJ2-5; D unresolved. CDR3 size: 15 residues. The germline V gene has CDR1 SGHTA and CDR2 FQGNSA. The ends were cut back, 5 bases at V and 2 bases at J, with 15 bases in the middle. CDR3 region: CASSAISHQQETQYF. Here the CDR3 DNA reads TGTGCCAGCAGCGCCATTTCCCATCAACAAGAGACCCAGTACTTC.

This clone was seen a single time. This chain connects TRBV10-3 to TRBJ2-7; 9 bases are shared with TRBD1. The V segment lost 2 bases and the J segment 2 bases; nucleotides outside the gene matches: 7. Germline loops: CDR1 ENHRY, CDR2 SYGVKD. CDR3 length equals 16 residues. CDR3 sequence (DNA): TGTGCCATCAGTGAGGGACCCGGGACAGGGACCTACGAGCAGTACTTC. Protein sequence: CAISEGPGTGTYEQYF.

The chain joins TRBV7-9 to TRBJ2-6; TRBD1 is a possible D gene (5 bases). Trimming cost V 2 bases and J 4 bases, with 12 bases left between them. The germline V gene encodes CDR1 SEHNR and CDR2 FQNEAQ (reference sequence). CDR3 size: 16 residues. Here the CDR3 reads CASSLRQGTGANVLTF. The CDR3 nucleotides are TGTGCCAGCAGCTTACGTCAGGGTACCGGGGCCAACGTCCTGACTTTC.

CDR3 amino acids: CASSRGYRAGELFF. CDR3 bases: TGCGCCAGCAGCCGAGGGTATAGGGCCGGGGAGCTGTTTTTT. V usage is TRBV4-3 and J usage is TRBJ2-2, with D possibly matching TRBD2 (5 bases). The germline V gene encodes CDR1 LGHNA and CDR2 YSLEER. V lost 4 bases and J 6 bases, leaving 12 bases between the germline ends. The CDR3 has 14 residues.

The chain is built from TRBV18 and TRBJ2-1, with D perhaps matching TRBD2 (6 bases). The CDR3 is 14 residues long. V dropped 2 bases and J dropped 8 bases, with 13 bases sitting between them. Germline CDR1 and CDR2: KGHSH and LQKENI. This CDR3 reads CASSPGTARDEQFF. The CDR3 DNA reads TGTGCCAGCTCACCAGGGACTGCCCGTGATGAGCAGTTCTTC. The full variable domain, in which reference TRBV18 and TRBJ2-1 provide the parts outside the CDR3, is NAGVMQNPRHLVRRRGQEARLRCSPMKGHSHVYWYRQLPEEGLKFMVYLQKENIIDESGMPKERFSAEFPKEGPSILRIQQVVRGDSAAYFCASSPGTARDEQFFGPGTRLTVL.

The V call is TRBV28, the J call TRBJ2-5; the match to TRBD1 covers 7 bases. The CDR3 contains 15 residues. V gave up 5 bases and J gave up 1 base; unmatched junction bases: 7. Germline CDR1 reads MDHEN; CDR2 reads SYDVKM. CDR3 residues: CASSRPGTAQETQYF. For the CDR3, the DNA is TGTGCCAGCAGTCGCCCTGGGACAGCCCAAGAGACCCAGTACTTC.

V gene TRBV6-1 combines with J gene TRBJ2-1; TRBD1 agrees at 7 bases. The CDR3 extends over 15 amino acids. Unmatched junction bases numbered 12, after V lost 6 bases and J lost 7 bases. Germline V CDR1 and CDR2: MNHNS, SASEGT. This CDR3 is CASRPGFDRVNEQFF. For the CDR3, the DNA is TGTGCCAGCAGACCCGGATTTGACAGGGTAAATGAGCAGTTCTTC.

In its sample, this clone was seen a few times. This chain connects TRBV2 to TRBJ1-5, with 7 bases aligning to TRBD1. The CDR3 runs to 16 residues. Trimming at V came to 5 bases and at J to 0 bases, leaving 7 bases not matched to a gene. Germline assignment: CDR1 SNHLY and CDR2 FYNNEI. In DNA form, the CDR3 reads TGTGCCAGCAGTCATGTGGGACAGAGTAGCAATCAGCCCCAGCATTTT. Translated, it gives CASSHVGQSSNQPQHF.

This chain uses TRBV2 with TRBJ2-5; TRBD2 matches 10 bases. CDR1 and CDR2 (germline): SNHLY, FYNNEI. The length of the CDR3 is 13 residues. Germline trimming cut 4 bases from V and 4 bases from J; bases unmatched to any gene: 0. CDR3 in amino acids: CASSGLAGETQYF. The CDR3, as DNA: TGTGCCAGCAGTGGACTAGCGGGAGAGACCCAGTACTTC.

V is TRBV15 and J is TRBJ2-7; D is unclear. The ends were cut back, 0 bases at V and 4 bases at J, with 7 bases in the middle. The CDR3 length is 13 residues. Germline V gene data show CDR1 as LNHNV and CDR2 as YYDKDF (reference sequence). CDR3 in DNA: TGTGCCACCAGCAGAGAAACTGGTTACGAGCAGTACTTC. Residues: CATSRETGYEQYF.